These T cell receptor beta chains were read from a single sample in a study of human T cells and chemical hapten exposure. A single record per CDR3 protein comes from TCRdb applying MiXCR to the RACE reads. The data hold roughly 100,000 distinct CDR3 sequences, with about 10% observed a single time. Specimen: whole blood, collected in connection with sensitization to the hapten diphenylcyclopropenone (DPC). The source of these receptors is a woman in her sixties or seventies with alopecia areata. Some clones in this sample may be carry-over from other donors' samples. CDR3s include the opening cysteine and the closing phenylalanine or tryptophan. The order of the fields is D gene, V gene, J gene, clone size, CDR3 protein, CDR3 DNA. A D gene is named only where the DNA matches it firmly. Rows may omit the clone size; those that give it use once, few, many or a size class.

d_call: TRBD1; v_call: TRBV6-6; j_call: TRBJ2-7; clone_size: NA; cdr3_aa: CASSSWTGDEQYF; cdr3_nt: TGTGCCAGCAGTTCTTGGACAGGGGATGAGCAGTACTTC
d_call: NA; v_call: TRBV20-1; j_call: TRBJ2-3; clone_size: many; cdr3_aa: CSARDVVAQGTGADTQYF; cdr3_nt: TGCAGTGCTAGAGATGTAGTAGCGCAGGGAACGGGGGCAGATACGCAGTATTTT
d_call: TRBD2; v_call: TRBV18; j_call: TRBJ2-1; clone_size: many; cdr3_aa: CASSPRTSGGPHYNEQFF; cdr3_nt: TGTGCCAGCTCACCGCGGACTAGCGGGGGGCCGCACTACAATGAGCAGTTCTTC
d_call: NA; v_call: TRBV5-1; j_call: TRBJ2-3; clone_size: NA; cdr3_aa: CASSLEGRTDTDTQYF; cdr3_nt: TGCGCCAGCAGCTTGGAGGGTCGGACCGACACAGATACGCAGTATTTT
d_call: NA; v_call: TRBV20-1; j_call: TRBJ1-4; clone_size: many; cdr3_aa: CSARDRGPGEKLFF; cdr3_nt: TGCAGTGCTAGAGACAGGGGTCCGGGGGAAAAACTGTTTTTT
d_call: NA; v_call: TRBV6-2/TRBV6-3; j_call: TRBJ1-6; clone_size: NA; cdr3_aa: CASREQGLDSPLHF; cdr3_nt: TGTGCCAGCAGGGAACAGGGTCTAGATTCACCCCTCCACTTT
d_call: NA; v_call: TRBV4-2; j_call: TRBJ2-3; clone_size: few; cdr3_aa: CASSQDLPGPKRAPSTDTQYF; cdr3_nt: TGTGCCAGCAGCCAAGATTTACCGGGCCCTAAGCGGGCACCTAGCACAGATACGCAGTATTTT
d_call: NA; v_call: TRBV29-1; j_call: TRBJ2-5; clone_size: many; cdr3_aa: CSVRDNREETQYF; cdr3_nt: TGCAGCGTTAGGGACAACCGAGAAGAGACCCAGTACTTC
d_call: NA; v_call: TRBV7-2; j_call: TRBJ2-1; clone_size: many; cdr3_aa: CASSLGVGVSYNEQFF; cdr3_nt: TGTGCCAGCAGCTTAGGGGTCGGGGTATCCTACAATGAGCAGTTCTTC
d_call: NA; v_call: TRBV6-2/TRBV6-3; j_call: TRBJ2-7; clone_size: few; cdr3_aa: CASARTPTGEQYF; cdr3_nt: TGTGCCAGCGCTAGGACTCCCACAGGGGAGCAGTACTTC
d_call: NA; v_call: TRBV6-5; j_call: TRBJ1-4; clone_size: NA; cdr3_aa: CASSYLVEKLFF; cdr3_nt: TGTGCCAGCAGTTACTTGGTAGAAAAACTGTTTTTT
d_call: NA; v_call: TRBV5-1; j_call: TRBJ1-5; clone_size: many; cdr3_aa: CASSLEGVDNQPQHF; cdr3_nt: TGCGCCAGCAGCTTGGAGGGCGTGGACAATCAGCCCCAGCATTTT
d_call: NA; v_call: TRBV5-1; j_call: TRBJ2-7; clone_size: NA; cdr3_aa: CASSPTSPHEQYF; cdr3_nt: TGCGCCAGCAGCCCCACCAGCCCACACGAGCAGTACTTC
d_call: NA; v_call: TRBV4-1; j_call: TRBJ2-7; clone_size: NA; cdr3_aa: CASSQALNSYYEQYF; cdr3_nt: TGCGCCAGCAGCCAAGCCCTGAATTCCTACTACGAGCAGTACTTC
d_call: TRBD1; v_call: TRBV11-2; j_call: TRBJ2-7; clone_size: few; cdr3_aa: CASSGGQGATTYEQYF; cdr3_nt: TGTGCCAGCAGCGGCGGACAGGGGGCAACTACCTACGAGCAGTACTTC
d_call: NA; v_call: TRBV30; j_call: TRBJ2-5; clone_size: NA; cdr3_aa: CAWSEQKETQYF; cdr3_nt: TGTGCCTGGAGCGAACAGAAAGAGACCCAGTACTTC
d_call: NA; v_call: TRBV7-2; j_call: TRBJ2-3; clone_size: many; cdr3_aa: CASSLAGRTDTQYF; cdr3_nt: TGTGCCAGCAGCTTAGCGGGGCGCACAGATACGCAGTATTTT
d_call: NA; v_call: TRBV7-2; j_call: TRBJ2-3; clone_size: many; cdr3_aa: CASSLWGIGTDTQYF; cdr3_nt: TGTGCCAGCAGCCTTTGGGGTATTGGCACAGATACGCAGTATTTT
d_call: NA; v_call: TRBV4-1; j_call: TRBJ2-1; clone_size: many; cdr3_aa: CASSQDLASSYNEQFF; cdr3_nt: TGCGCCAGCAGCCAAGATTTGGCTAGCTCCTACAATGAGCAGTTCTTC
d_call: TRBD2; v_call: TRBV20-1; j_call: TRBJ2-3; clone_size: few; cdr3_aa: CSARQTSGVFTQYF; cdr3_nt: TGCAGTGCTCGCCAGACTAGCGGGGTTTTTACGCAGTATTTT
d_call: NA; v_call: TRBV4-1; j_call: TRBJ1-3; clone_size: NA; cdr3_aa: CASSTASGNTIYF; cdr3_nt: TGCGCCAGCAGTACGGCCTCTGGAAACACCATATATTTT
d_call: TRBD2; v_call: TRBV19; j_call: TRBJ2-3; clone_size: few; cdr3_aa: CATRSSAGGNIMYF; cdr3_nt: TGTGCCACCCGGAGCTCGGCGGGGGGGAACATCATGTATTTT
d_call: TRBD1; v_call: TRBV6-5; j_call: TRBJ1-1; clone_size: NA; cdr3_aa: CASSYLGQGLDTEAFF; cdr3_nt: TGTGCCAGCAGTTACCTGGGACAGGGTTTGGACACTGAAGCTTTCTTT
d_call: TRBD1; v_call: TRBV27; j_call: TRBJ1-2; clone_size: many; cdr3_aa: CASSLSRTGDGYTF; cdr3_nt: TGTGCCAGCAGTTTATCGAGGACAGGAGATGGCTACACCTTC
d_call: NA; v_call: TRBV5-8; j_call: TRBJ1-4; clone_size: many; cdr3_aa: CASSTDFATNEKLFF; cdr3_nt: TGTGCCAGCAGCACAGACTTTGCAACTAATGAAAAACTGTTTTTT
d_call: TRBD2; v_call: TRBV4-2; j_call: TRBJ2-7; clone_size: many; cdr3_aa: CASSQPQRGTYEQYF; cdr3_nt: TGTGCCAGCAGCCAACCTCAGCGGGGGACCTACGAGCAGTACTTC
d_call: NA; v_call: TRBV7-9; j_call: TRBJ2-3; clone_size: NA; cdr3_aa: CASSLAIDTQYF; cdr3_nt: TGTGCCAGCAGCTTAGCGATCGATACGCAGTATTTT
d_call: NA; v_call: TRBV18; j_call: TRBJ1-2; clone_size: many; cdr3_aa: CASSPRAPGTPLGTF; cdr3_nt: TGTGCCAGCTCACCAAGAGCCCCGGGGACACCGCTGGGTACCTTC